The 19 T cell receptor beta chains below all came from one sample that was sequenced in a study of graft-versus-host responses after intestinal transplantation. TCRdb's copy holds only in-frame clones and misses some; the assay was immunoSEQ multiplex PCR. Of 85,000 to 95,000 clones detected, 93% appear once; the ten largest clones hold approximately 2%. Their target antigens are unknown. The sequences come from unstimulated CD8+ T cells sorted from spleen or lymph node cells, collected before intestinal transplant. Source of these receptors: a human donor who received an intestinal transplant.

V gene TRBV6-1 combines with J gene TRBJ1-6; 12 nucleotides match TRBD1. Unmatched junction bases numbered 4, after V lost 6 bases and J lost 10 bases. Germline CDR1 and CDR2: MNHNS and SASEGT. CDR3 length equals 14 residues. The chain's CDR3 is CASRGTGGSSPLHF. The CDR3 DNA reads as TGTGCCAGCAGAGGGACAGGGGGCTCGTCACCCCTCCACTTT.

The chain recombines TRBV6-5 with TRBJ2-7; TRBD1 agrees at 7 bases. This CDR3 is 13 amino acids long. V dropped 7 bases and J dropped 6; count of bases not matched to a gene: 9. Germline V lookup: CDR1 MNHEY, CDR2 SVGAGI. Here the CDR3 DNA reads TGTGCCAGCACCCTCCGGACAGGTTCCGAGCAGTACTTC. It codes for CASTLRTGSEQYF.

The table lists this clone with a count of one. CDR3 DNA: TGCGCCAGCAGCCAAGACCGGGACTGGAACAATGAGCAGTTCTTC. Protein product: CASSQDRDWNNEQFF. The chain is built from TRBV4-3 and TRBJ2-1; the D gene is possibly TRBD2 (6 bases). The CDR3 sequence is 15 residues long. The germline V gene has CDR1 LGHNA and CDR2 YSLEER. The V gene lost 0 bases and the J gene lost 5 bases, with 11 bases spanning the gap.

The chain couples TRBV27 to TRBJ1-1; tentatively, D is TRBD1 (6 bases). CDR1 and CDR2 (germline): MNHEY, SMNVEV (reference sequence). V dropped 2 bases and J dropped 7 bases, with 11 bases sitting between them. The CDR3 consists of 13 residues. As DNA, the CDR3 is TGTGCCAGCAGTTTACCAGGGGCGAGTGAAGCTTTCTTT. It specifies CASSLPGASEAFF.

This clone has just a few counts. CDR3 sequence reads: CASSLSPVDEQYF. Here the CDR3 DNA reads TGTGCCAGCAGTTTATCCCCGGTGGACGAGCAGTACTTC. V and J are TRBV27 and TRBJ2-7; no definite D call. The CDR3 loop spans 13 amino acids. CDR1 and CDR2 from the germline V gene are MNHEY and SMNVEV (reference sequence). V lost 0 bases and J 5 bases, leaving 8 bases between the germline ends.

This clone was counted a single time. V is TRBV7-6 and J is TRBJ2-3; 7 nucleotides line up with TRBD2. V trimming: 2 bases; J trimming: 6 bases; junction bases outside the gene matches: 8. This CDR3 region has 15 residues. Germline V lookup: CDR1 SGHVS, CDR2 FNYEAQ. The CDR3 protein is CASSLNSGRSDTQYF. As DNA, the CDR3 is TGTGCCAGCAGCTTAAATAGCGGGCGGTCGGATACGCAGTATTTT.

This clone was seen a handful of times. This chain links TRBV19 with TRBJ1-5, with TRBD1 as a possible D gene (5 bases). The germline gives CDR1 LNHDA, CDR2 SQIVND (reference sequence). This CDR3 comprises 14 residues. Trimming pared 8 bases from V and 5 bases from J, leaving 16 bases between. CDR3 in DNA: TGTGCCAGTCATGAAGGAGGGGATTATCAGCCCCAGCATTTT. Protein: CASHEGGDYQPQHF.

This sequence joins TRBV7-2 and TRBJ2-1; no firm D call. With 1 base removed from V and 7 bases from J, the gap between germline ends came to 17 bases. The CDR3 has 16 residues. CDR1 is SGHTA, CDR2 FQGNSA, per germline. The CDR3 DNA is TGTGCCAGCAGCTTAGATCTGTCCCGAGAGGTTAATGAGCAGTTCTTC. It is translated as CASSLDLSREVNEQFF.

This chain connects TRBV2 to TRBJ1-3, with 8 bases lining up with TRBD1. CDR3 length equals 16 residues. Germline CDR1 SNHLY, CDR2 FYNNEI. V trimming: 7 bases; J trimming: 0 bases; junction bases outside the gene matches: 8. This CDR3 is CASTEDRGYSGNTIYF. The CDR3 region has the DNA TGTGCCAGCACCGAAGACAGGGGATACTCTGGAAACACCATATATTTT.

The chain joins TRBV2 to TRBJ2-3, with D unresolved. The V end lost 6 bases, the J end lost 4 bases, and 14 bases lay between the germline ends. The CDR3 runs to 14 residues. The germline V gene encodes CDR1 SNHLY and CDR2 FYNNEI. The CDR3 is CASRVPQVPDTQYF. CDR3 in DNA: TGTGCCAGCAGGGTTCCCCAGGTCCCAGATACGCAGTATTTT.

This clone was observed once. This CDR3 is CASSSGQGGTEAFF. The DNA of the CDR3 is TGCGCCAGCAGCTCAGGACAGGGTGGCACTGAAGCTTTCTTT. The chain is built from TRBV5-1 and TRBJ1-1, with TRBD1 matching over 8 bases. The CDR3 contains 14 residues. Germline V gene data show CDR1 as SGHRS and CDR2 as YFSETQ. Losses at the gene ends were 3 bases for V and 4 bases for J; bases not matched to a gene: 5.

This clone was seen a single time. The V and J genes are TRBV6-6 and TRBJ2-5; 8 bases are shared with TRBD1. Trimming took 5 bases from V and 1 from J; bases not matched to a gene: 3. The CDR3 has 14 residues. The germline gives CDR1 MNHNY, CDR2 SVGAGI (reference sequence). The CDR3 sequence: CASSDGQGQETQYF. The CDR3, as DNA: TGTGCCAGCAGTGACGGACAGGGCCAAGAGACCCAGTACTTC.

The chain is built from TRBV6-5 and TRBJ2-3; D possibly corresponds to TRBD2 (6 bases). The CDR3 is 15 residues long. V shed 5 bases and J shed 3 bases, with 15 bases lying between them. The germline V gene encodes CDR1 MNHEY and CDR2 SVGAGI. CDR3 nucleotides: TGTGCCAGCAGTACCGGGACTTCTAGGACAGATACGCAGTATTTT. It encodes CASSTGTSRTDTQYF.

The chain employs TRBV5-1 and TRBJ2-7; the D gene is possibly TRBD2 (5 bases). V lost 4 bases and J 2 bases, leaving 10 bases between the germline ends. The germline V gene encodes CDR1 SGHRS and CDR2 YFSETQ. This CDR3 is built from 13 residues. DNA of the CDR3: TGCGCCAGCAGCGGGAGCGTACCCTACGAGCAGTACTTC. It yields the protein CASSGSVPYEQYF.

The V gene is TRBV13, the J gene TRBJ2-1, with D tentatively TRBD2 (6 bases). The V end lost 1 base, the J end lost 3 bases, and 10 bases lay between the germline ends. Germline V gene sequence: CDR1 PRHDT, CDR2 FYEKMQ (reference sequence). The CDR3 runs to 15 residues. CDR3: CASSLEDSGYNEQFF. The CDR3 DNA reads TGTGCCAGCAGCTTAGAAGATAGCGGCTACAATGAGCAGTTCTTC.

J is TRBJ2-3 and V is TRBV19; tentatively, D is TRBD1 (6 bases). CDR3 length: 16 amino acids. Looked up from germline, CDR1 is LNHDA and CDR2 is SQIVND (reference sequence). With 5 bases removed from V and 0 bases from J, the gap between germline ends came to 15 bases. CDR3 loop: CASSDGQTYSTDTQYF. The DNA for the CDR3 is TGTGCCAGTAGTGATGGACAGACCTATAGCACAGATACGCAGTATTTT.

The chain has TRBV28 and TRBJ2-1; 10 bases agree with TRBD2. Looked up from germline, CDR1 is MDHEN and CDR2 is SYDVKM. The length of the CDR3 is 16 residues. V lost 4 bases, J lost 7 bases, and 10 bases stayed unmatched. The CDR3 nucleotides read TGTGCCAGCAGTTGGGCTAGCGGGGGTTTGGGGAATGAGCAGTTCTTC. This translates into CASSWASGGLGNEQFF.

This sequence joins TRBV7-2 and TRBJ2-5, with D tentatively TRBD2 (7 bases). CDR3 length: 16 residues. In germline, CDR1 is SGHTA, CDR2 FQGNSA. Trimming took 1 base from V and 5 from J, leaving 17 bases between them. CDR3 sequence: CASSLGQGGGLETQYF. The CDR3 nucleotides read TGTGCCAGCAGCTTAGGGCAAGGGGGGGGCTTGGAGACCCAGTACTTC.

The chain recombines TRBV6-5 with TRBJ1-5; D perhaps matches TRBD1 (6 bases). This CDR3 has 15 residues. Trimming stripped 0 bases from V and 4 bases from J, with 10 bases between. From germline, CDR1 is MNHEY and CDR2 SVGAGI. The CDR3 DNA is TGTGCCAGCAGTTACTCGACAGGCCTAAATCAGCCCCAGCATTTT. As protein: CASSYSTGLNQPQHF.